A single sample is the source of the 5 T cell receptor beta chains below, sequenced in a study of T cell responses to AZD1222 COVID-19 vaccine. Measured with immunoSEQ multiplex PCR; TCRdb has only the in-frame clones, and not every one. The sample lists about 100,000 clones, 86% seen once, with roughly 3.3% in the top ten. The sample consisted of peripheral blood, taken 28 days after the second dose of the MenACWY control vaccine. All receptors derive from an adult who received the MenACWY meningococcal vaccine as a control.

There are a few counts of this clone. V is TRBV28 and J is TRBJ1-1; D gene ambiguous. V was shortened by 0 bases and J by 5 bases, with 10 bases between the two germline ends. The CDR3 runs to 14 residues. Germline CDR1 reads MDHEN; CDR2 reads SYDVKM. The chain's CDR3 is CASSLWARRTEAFF. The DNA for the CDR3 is TGTGCCAGCAGTTTATGGGCCAGAAGGACTGAAGCTTTCTTT.

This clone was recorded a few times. CDR3 in amino acids: CATPLGEKLFF. The CDR3, as DNA: TGTGCCACTCCCCTAGGGGAAAAACTGTTTTTT. The chain recombines TRBV11-3 with TRBJ1-4; the D is unclear. Trimming removed 10 bases at V and 8 bases at J, with 11 bases between. Germline values: CDR1 SGHNT, CDR2 YENEEA. The CDR3 is 11 amino acids.

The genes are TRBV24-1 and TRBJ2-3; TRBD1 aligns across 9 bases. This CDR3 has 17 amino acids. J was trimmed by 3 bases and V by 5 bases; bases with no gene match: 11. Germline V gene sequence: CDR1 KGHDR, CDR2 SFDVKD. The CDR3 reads CATSGVPGQGFTDTQYF. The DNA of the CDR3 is TGTGCCACCAGTGGGGTCCCGGGACAGGGATTTACAGATACGCAGTATTTT.

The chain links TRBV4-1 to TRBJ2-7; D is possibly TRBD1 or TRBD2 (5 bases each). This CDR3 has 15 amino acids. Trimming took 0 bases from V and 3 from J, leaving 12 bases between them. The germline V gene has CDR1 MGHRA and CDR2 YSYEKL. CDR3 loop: CASSQDGRDGYEQYF. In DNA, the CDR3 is TGCGCCAGCAGCCAAGATGGCAGGGACGGCTACGAGCAGTACTTC.

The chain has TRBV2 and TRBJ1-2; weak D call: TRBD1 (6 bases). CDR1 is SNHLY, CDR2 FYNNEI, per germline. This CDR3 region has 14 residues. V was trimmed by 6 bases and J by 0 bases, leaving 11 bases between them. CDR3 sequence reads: CASRDTGSNYGYTF. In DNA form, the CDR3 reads TGTGCCAGCAGAGACACAGGGTCTAACTATGGCTACACCTTC.